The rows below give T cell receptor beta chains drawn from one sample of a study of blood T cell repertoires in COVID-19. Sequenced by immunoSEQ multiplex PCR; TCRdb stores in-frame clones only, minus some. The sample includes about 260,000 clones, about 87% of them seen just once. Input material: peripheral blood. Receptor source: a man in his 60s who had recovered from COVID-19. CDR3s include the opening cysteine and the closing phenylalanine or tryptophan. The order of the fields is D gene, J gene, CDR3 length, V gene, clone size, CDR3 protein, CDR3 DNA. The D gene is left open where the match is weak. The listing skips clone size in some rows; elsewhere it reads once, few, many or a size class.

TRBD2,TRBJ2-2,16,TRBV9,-,CASSKAGSWGTGELFF,TGTGCCAGCAGCAAAGCGGGGAGCTGGGGCACCGGGGAGCTGTTTTTT
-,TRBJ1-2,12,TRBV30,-,CAWSVWQYGYTF,TGTGCCTGGAGTGTTTGGCAGTATGGCTACACCTTC
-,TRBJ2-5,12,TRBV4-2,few,CASSQSQETQYF,TGTGCCAGCAGCCAATCACAAGAGACCCAGTACTTC
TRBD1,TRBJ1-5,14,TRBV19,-,CASSMTGGGQPQHF,TGTGCCAGTAGTATGACAGGGGGAGGTCAGCCCCAGCATTTT
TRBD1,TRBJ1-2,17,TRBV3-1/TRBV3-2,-,CASNSRDRGELGYGYTF,TGTGCCAGCAATAGCCGGGACAGGGGCGAGTTAGGCTATGGCTACACCTTC
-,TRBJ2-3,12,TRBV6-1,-,CASSEALWTQYF,TGTGCCAGCAGTGAAGCACTGTGGACGCAGTATTTT
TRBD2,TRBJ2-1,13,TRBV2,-,CATSGTTYNEQFF,TGTGCCACTTCCGGGACTACGTACAATGAGCAGTTCTTC
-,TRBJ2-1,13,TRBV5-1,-,CASSEPPYNEQFF,TGCGCCAGCAGCGAGCCCCCCTACAATGAGCAGTTCTTC
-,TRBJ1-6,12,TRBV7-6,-,CASSTQGIPLHF,TGTGCCAGCAGCACACAGGGTATTCCCCTCCACTTT
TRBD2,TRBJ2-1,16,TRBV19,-,CASSPPGLTRYNEQFF,TGTGCCAGTAGTCCGCCGGGACTAACTAGATACAATGAGCAGTTCTTC
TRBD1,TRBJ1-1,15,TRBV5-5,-,CASSFFRDSNTEAFF,TGTGCCAGCAGCTTTTTCCGGGACAGCAACACTGAAGCTTTCTTT
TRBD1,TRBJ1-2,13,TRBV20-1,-,CSASSTGGVGYTF,TGCAGTGCTAGTTCTACAGGGGGCGTAGGCTACACCTTC
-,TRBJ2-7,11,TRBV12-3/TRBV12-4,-,CASSHVPGQYF,TGTGCCAGCAGCCATGTGCCCGGGCAGTACTTC
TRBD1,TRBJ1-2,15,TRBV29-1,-,CSVEKGYRGSSGYTF,TGCAGCGTTGAAAAGGGCTACAGGGGGTCGTCTGGCTACACCTTC
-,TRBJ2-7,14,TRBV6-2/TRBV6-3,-,CASSYRHRPWEQYF,TGTGCCAGCAGTTACCGACACCGTCCGTGGGAGCAGTACTTC
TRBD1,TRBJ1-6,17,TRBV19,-,CASSLGTVGWSNSPLHF,TGTGCCAGTAGCCTCGGGACAGTGGGCTGGAGTAATTCACCCCTCCACTTT
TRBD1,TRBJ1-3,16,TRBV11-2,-,CASSLNRRTGGNTIYF,TGTGCCAGCAGCTTAAACCGGAGGACAGGGGGAAACACCATATATTTT
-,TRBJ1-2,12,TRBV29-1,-,CSVSRVNYGYTF,TGCAGCGTTAGCAGGGTGAACTATGGCTACACCTTC
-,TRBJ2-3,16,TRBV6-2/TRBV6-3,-,CASSYKLGRGYDTQYF,TGTGCCAGCAGTTACAAGCTGGGTCGGGGTTATGATACGCAGTATTTT
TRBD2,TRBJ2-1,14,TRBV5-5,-,CASSLAGGLTEQFF,TGTGCCAGCAGCTTAGCGGGGGGTTTGACTGAGCAGTTCTTC
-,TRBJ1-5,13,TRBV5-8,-,CASSLDRLEPQHF,TGTGCCAGCAGCTTGGATCGCCTAGAGCCCCAGCATTTT
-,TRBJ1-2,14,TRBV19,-,CASSRGTGNYGYTF,TGTGCCAGTAGTAGGGGCACAGGGAACTATGGCTACACCTTC
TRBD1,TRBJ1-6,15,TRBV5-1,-,CASSGRAGGREPLHF,TGCGCCAGCAGCGGCCGGGCAGGGGGCCGCGAGCCCCTCCACTTT
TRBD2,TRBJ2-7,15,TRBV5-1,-,CASRAETSGGYEQYF,TGCGCCAGCAGGGCGGAGACTAGCGGGGGCTACGAGCAGTACTTC
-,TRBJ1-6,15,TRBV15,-,CATSIQGHGNSPLHF,TGTGCCACCAGCATTCAGGGACATGGTAATTCACCCCTCCACTTT
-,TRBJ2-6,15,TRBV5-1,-,CASSLKGPGANVLTF,TGCGCCAGCAGCTTGAAGGGGCCTGGGGCCAACGTCCTGACTTTC
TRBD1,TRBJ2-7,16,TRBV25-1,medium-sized,CASSEEGQGRGYEQYF,TGTGCCAGCAGTGAGGAAGGACAGGGTCGCGGCTACGAGCAGTACTTC
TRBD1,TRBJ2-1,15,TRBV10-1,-,CASSESGQGYNEQFF,TGCGCCAGCAGTGAGTCGGGACAGGGCTACAATGAGCAGTTCTTC
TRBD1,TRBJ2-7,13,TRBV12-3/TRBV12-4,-,CASTSGTVYEQYF,TGTGCCAGCACCTCCGGGACAGTTTACGAGCAGTACTTC
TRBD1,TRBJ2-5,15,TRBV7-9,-,CASSSVGTAGETQYF,TGTGCCAGCAGCTCCGTGGGGACAGCCGGGGAGACCCAGTACTTC
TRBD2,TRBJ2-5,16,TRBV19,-,CASSSRLAGGRETQYF,TGTGCCAGTAGTTCCCGACTAGCGGGGGGCCGGGAGACCCAGTACTTC
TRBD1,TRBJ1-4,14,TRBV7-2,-,CASSMDRGHEKLFF,TGTGCCAGCAGCATGGACAGGGGTCATGAAAAACTGTTTTTT
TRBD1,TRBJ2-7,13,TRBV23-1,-,CAIMTGCSYEQYF,TGCGCCATCATGACAGGGTGCTCCTACGAGCAGTACTTC
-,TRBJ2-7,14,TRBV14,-,CASSQDLFPYEQYF,TGTGCCAGCAGCCAAGACCTCTTTCCCTACGAGCAGTACTTC
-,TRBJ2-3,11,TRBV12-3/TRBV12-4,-,CASGRTDTQYF,TGTGCCAGCGGGAGGACAGATACGCAGTATTTT
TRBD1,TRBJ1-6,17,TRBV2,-,CASTLRGTAPGGSPLHF,TGTGCCAGCACCTTGCGCGGGACAGCCCCGGGTGGTTCACCCCTCCACTTT
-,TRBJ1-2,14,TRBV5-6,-,CASSLGIPNYGYTF,TGTGCCAGCAGCTTGGGTATTCCTAACTATGGCTACACCTTC
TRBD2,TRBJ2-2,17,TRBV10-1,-,CASSVARGLANTGELFF,TGCGCCAGCAGTGTCGCTAGGGGACTAGCGAACACCGGGGAGCTGTTTTTT
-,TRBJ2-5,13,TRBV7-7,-,CASSVFDSGTQYF,TGTGCCAGCAGCGTATTCGACAGTGGGACCCAGTACTTC
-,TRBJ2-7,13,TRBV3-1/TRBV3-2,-,CASSPRLLQNLYF,TGTGCCAGCAGCCCTAGACTACTTCAGAACCTGTACTTC
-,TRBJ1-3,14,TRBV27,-,CASSLSGLKNTIYF,TGTGCCAGCAGTTTATCCGGGTTAAAGAACACCATATATTTT
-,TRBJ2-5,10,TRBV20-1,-,CSAADGKRYF,TGCAGTGCCGCGGACGGGAAGAGGTACTTC
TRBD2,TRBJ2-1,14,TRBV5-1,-,CASSQAGDYNEQFF,TGCGCCAGCAGCCAAGCGGGGGACTACAATGAGCAGTTCTTC
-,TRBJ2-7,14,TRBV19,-,CASPTGKRGYEQYF,TGTGCCAGTCCCACTGGTAAGAGAGGATACGAGCAGTACTTC
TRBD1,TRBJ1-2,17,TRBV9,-,CASSVAKDRGLDYGYTF,TGTGCCAGCAGCGTAGCTAAGGACAGGGGGCTCGACTATGGCTACACCTTC